This TCR beta chain was recorded in a study of human T cells and chemical hapten exposure. TCRdb used MiXCR to reprocess the RACE reads, holding one entry per CDR3 protein. Altogether around 45,000 distinct CDR3 sequences are present, 3% to 4.5% being singletons, with the ten largest covering approximately 5%. The germline V gene encodes CDR1 SGHTA and CDR2 FQGTGA. There are 13 residues in the CDR3. Germline trimming cut 2 bases from V and 11 bases from J; bases unmatched to any gene: 7. This clonotype has at least ten counts. Time point: healthy volunteer bleed at 6 weeks. Extraction of total RNA was performed on unfractionated whole blood.

The chain links TRBV7-3 to TRBJ1-2; 8 bases match TRBD1. Sequencing input: whole blood. This clonotype originated in a human donor in good health. Some clones in this sample may be carry-over from other donors' samples. The CDR3 region has the DNA TGTGCCAGCAGCTTAGGGACAGGCCTTGAATACACCTTC. Amino acids: CASSLGTGLEYTF.